The entry below gives a single T cell receptor (beta chain) sequence along with its context. In the authors' workflow: Researchers report that nucleated cell counts were estimated from reference gene primer amplification. Sequenced by immunoSEQ multiplex PCR; TCRdb stores in-frame clones only, minus some. Clone size and the V and J calls come from that table; the DNA yielded D and trimming. The repertoire holds fewer than 150,000 clones, with around nine tenths as singletons. The data originate from a study of blood T cell repertoires in COVID-19. Study-level background: The United States, Italy and Spain supplied acute and convalescent COVID-19 samples. Sources were T cells, B-cell-depleted T cells, or PBMCs; the material itself was cDNA or gDNA.

V was pared by 4 bases and J by 6 bases, with 10 bases of the junction left unmatched. Germline V gene lookup returns CDR1 SGHTA and CDR2 FQGNSA. The CDR3 consists of 15 residues. The chain combines TRBV7-2 with TRBJ2-7; 9 bases are a match to TRBD1. The receptor's source is a woman in her 70s who had recovered from COVID-19. The sample comprised peripheral blood. The CDR3 nucleotides read TGTGCCAGCAGCTCAAGGGCGGGACAGGGAGGCGAGCAGTACTTC. Translating gives CASSSRAGQGGEQYF. The variable domain in full, with the rest retrieved from reference TRBV7-2 and TRBJ2-7, is GAGVSQSPSNKVTEKGKDVELRCDPISGHTALYWYRQSLGQGLEFLIYFQGNSAPDKSGLPSDRFSAERTGGSVSTLTIQRTQQEDSAVYLCASSSRAGQGGEQYFGPGTRLTVT.